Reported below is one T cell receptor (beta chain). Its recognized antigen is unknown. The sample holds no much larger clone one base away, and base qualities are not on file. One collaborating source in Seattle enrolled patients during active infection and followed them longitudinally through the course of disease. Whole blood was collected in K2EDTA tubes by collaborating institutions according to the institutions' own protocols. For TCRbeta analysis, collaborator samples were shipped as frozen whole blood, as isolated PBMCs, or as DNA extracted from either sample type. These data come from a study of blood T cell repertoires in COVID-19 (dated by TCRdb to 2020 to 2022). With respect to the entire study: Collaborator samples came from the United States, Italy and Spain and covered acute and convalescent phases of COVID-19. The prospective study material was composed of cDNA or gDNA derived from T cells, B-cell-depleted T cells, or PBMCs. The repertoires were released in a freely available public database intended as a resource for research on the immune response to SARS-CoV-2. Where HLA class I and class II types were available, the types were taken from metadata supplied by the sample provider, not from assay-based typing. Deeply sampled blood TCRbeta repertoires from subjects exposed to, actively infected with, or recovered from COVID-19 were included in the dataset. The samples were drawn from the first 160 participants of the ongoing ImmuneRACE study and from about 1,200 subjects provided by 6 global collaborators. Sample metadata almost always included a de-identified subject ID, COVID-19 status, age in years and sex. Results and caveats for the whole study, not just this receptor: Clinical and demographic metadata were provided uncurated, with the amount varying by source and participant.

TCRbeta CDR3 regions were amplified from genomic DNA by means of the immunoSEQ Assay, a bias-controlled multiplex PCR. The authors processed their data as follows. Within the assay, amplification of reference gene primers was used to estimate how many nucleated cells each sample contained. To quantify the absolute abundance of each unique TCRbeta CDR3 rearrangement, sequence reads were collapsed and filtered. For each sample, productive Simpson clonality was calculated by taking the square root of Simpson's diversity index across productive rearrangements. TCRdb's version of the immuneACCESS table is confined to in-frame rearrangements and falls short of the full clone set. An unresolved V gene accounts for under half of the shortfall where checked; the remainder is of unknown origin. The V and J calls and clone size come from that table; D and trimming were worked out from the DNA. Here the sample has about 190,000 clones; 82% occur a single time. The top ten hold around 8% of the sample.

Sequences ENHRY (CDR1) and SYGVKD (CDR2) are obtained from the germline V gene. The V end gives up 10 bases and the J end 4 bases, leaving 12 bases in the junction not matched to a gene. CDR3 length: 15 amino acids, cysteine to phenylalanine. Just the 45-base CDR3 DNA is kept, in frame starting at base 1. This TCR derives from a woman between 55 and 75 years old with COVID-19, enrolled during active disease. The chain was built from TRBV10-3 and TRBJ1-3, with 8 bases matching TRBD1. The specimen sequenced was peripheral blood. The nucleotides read TGTGCCACCGCGAAGGGACAGGCTAGCGGAAACACCATATATTTT. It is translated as CATAKGQASGNTIYF.